This TCR beta chain was sequenced during a study of OX40 agonist ivuxolimab in advanced cancers. Study as a whole: An agonistic anti-OX40 (CD134) antibody, ivuxolimab, was used to treat the patients.

The CDR3 runs to 12 residues. In germline, CDR1 is SGHNT, CDR2 YENEEA. Trimming took 5 bases from V and 4 from J, leaving 8 bases between them. This clone was seen a handful of times. Antigen unknown. Whole-study results and caveats: Specificity for antigen went undetermined in the expanded peripheral T cells. At 0.1 to 3.0 mg/kg, CD4+ and CD8+ blood T cells expanded clonally by week 6.

Sequencing used immunoSEQ multiplex PCR; TCRdb keeps in-frame clones, though not all of them. The data contain around 10,000 clones, approximately 85% of them singletons. This receptor was identified in an adult with an advanced solid tumor such as melanoma, head and neck, liver or kidney cancer. The sample here was CD4+ or CD8+ T cells sorted from blood, taken in a trial of the OX40 agonist ivuxolimab. The gene calls are TRBV11-3 and TRBJ1-1; the D is unclear. The CDR3 loop reads CASSHMGTEAFF. Written as DNA, the CDR3 is TGTGCCAGCAGCCATATGGGCACTGAAGCTTTCTTT.